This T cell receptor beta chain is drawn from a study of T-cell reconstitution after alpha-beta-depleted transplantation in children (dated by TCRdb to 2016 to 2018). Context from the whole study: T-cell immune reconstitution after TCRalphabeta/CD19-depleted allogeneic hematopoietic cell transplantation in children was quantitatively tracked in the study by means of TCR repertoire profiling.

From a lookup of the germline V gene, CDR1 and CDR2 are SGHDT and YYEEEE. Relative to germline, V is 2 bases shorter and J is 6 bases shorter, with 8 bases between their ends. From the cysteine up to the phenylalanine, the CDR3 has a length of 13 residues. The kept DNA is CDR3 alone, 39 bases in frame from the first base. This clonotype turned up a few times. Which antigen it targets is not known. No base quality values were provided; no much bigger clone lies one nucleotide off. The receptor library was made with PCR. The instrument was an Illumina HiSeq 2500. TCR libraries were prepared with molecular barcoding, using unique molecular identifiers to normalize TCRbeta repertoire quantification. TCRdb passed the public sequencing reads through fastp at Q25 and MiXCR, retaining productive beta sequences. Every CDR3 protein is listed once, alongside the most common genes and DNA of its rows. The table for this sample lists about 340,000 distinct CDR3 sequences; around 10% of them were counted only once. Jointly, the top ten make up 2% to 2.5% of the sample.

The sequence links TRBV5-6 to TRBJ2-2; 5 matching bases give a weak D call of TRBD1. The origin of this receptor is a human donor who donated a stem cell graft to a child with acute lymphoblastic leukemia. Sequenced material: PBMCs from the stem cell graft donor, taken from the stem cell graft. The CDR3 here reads CASSLGASGELFF. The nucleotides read TGTGCCAGCAGCTTAGGGGCCTCCGGGGAGCTGTTTTTT.